Listed below are T cell receptor beta chains from one sample, sequenced in a study of T cell responses to AZD1222 COVID-19 vaccine. Using immunoSEQ multiplex PCR, the repertoire was profiled, and TCRdb retains in-frame clones only, with some absent. This table holds about 78,000 clones, around 90% found once. The sequenced sample was peripheral blood, obtained on day 0 of AZD1222 vaccination. These receptors originate from an adult in good health. Each CDR3 is given without its conserved first and last residue. D genes are given only for firm matches.

D gene: NA
V gene: TRBV27
CDR3 protein: ASSFGGTGLNEQF

D gene: NA
V gene: TRBV27
CDR3 protein: ASSLSAGEGGELF

D gene: TRBD1
V gene: TRBV6-5
CDR3 protein: ASSARGQGYGYT

D gene: TRBD1
V gene: TRBV5-1
CDR3 protein: ASSLTLTGGQNTEAF

D gene: TRBD1
V gene: TRBV14
CDR3 protein: ASTQGAYGANVLT

D gene: NA
V gene: TRBV28
CDR3 protein: ASSSAQGVDYGYT

D gene: TRBD2
V gene: TRBV19
CDR3 protein: ASGGLAGGDGELF

D gene: NA
V gene: TRBV4-3
CDR3 protein: ASSQGLSARSGAGELF

D gene: NA
V gene: TRBV7-9
CDR3 protein: ASSFGSLRIEAF

D gene: NA
V gene: TRBV12-3/TRBV12-4
CDR3 protein: ASSLAAVPRAF

D gene: NA
V gene: TRBV9
CDR3 protein: ASSVGASPATNEKLF

D gene: TRBD2
V gene: TRBV4-1
CDR3 protein: ASSQDPALAGGGNEQF

D gene: NA
V gene: TRBV9
CDR3 protein: ASSVLAGTGYEQY

D gene: NA
V gene: TRBV18
CDR3 protein: ASSQQQETQY

D gene: TRBD2
V gene: TRBV2
CDR3 protein: ASSAVGGSVLVKNIQY

D gene: TRBD1
V gene: TRBV27
CDR3 protein: ASSLYRGITDTQY

D gene: NA
V gene: TRBV19
CDR3 protein: ASSIGDQPWNEQF

D gene: NA
V gene: TRBV5-4
CDR3 protein: ASSLAAEEKLF

D gene: TRBD1
V gene: TRBV18
CDR3 protein: ASSRTGGSRMNTEAF

D gene: NA
V gene: TRBV7-3
CDR3 protein: ASSVTRGSTDTQY

D gene: NA
V gene: TRBV24-1
CDR3 protein: ATIGDKNEAF

D gene: TRBD1
V gene: TRBV28
CDR3 protein: ASSLQGAGQETQY

D gene: NA
V gene: TRBV11-1
CDR3 protein: ASSLVGAQDGIY

D gene: NA
V gene: TRBV6-5
CDR3 protein: ASEPGDLGNTIY

D gene: NA
V gene: TRBV10-3
CDR3 protein: AISESTNNEQF

D gene: NA
V gene: TRBV3-1/TRBV3-2
CDR3 protein: ASSQSRGAGQPQH

D gene: NA
V gene: TRBV19
CDR3 protein: ASSIGTEVNQPQH

D gene: TRBD1
V gene: TRBV29-1
CDR3 protein: SAKRTGLATNEKLF

D gene: TRBD1
V gene: TRBV19
CDR3 protein: ASSIQDRDWNSPLH

D gene: NA
V gene: TRBV15
CDR3 protein: ATSPPVVNTQY

D gene: NA
V gene: TRBV24-1
CDR3 protein: ATSDFGNQPQH

D gene: NA
V gene: TRBV5-4
CDR3 protein: ASSTNTGKNIQY

D gene: NA
V gene: TRBV9
CDR3 protein: ASSPWGTGELF

D gene: NA
V gene: TRBV12-3/TRBV12-4
CDR3 protein: ASLPWKY

D gene: NA
V gene: TRBV5-4
CDR3 protein: ASSSSSGAGQDGELF

D gene: TRBD2
V gene: TRBV4-2
CDR3 protein: ASSQRLREAYEQY

D gene: NA
V gene: TRBV4-1
CDR3 protein: ASSQVGGNNQPQH

D gene: NA
V gene: TRBV27
CDR3 protein: ASFSFGEQF

D gene: TRBD1
V gene: TRBV5-1
CDR3 protein: ASSLSSDTGGALKEQY

D gene: NA
V gene: TRBV24-1
CDR3 protein: ASGAANTDTQY

D gene: TRBD1
V gene: TRBV15
CDR3 protein: ATSRGGTENEKLF

D gene: TRBD2
V gene: TRBV11-3
CDR3 protein: ASSFRLADVGAKNIQY

D gene: NA
V gene: TRBV7-9
CDR3 protein: ASSSSSWAVEQY

D gene: NA
V gene: TRBV4-1
CDR3 protein: ASSQVRGYEQY

D gene: NA
V gene: TRBV19
CDR3 protein: ASSIGPVTDSPLH

D gene: NA
V gene: TRBV29-1
CDR3 protein: SGREDSYGYT

D gene: NA
V gene: TRBV7-2
CDR3 protein: ASSQSRQF

D gene: NA
V gene: TRBV19
CDR3 protein: ASSMAPFQPQH

D gene: TRBD2
V gene: TRBV28
CDR3 protein: ASHPSGAPTDTQY

D gene: NA
V gene: TRBV5-6
CDR3 protein: ASSLHYEQY

D gene: NA
V gene: TRBV9
CDR3 protein: ASSSRGQNTEAF

D gene: NA
V gene: TRBV11-2
CDR3 protein: ASSLLEVGFEQF

D gene: NA
V gene: TRBV4-1
CDR3 protein: ASRSLHGYT

D gene: NA
V gene: TRBV24-1
CDR3 protein: ATSDSGILETQY

D gene: NA
V gene: TRBV5-5
CDR3 protein: ASSLSYNNSPLH